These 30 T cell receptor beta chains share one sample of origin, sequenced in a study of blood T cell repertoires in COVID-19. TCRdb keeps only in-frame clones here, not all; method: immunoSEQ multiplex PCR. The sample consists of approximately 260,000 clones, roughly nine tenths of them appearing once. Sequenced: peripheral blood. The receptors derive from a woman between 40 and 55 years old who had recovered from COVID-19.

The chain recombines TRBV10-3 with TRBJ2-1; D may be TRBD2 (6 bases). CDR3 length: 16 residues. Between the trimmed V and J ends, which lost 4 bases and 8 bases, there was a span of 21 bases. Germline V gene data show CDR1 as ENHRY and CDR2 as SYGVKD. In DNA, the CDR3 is TGTGCCATCAGTGCTTCTCTAGGAGGGCTTATCGATGAGCAGTTCTTC. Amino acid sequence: CAISASLGGLIDEQFF.

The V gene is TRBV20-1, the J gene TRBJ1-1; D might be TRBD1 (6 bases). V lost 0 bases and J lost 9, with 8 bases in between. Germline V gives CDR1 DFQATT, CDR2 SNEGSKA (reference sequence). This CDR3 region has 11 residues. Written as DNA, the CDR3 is TGCAGTGCTAGAGAGGACAGACAAGCTTTCTTT. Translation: CSAREDRQAFF.

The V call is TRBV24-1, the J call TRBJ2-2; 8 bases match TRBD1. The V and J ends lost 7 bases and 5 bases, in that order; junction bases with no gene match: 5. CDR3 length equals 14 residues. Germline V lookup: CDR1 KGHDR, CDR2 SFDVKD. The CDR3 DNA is TGTGCCACCAGGCCAGGGGGCCCAACCGGGGAGCTGTTTTTT. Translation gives CATRPGGPTGELFF.

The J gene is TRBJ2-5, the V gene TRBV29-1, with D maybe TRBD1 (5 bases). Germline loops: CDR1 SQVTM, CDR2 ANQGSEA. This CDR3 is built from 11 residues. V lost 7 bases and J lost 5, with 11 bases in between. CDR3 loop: CSARAGETQYF. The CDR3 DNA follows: TGCAGCGCCCGCGCAGGGGAGACCCAGTACTTC.

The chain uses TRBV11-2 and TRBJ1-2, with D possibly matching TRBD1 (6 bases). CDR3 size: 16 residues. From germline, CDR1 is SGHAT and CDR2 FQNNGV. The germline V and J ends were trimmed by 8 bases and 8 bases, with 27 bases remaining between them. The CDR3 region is CASPKPGQRGRHGYTF. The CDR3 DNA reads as TGTGCCAGCCCCAAACCAGGACAGCGAGGACGGCACGGCTACACCTTC.

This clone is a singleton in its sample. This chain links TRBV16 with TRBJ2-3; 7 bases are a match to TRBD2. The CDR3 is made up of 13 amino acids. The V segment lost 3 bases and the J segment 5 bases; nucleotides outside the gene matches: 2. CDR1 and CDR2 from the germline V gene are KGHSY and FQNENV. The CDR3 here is CASSHRGGDTQYF. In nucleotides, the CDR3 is TGTGCCAGCAGCCATCGCGGGGGAGATACGCAGTATTTT.

The CDR3 is CASSPEAGVTYGYTF. Here the CDR3 DNA reads TGTGCCAGCTCCCCTGAGGCGGGTGTGACCTATGGCTACACCTTC. V and J are TRBV18 and TRBJ1-2; D remains ambiguous. The CDR3 is made up of 15 amino acids. Looked up from germline, CDR1 is KGHSH and CDR2 is LQKENI. V was pared by 6 bases and J by 4 bases, with 18 bases between.

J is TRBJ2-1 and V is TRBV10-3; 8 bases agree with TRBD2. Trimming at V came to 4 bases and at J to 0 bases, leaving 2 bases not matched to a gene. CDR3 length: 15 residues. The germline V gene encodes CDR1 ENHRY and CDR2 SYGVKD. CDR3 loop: CAISVSGDSYNEQFF. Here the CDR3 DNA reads TGTGCCATCAGTGTTAGCGGGGACTCCTACAATGAGCAGTTCTTC.

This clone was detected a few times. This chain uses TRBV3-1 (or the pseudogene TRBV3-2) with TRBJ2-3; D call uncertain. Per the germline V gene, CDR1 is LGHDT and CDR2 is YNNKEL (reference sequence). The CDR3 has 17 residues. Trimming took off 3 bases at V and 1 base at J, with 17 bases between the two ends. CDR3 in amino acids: CASSQILGGKGTDTQYF. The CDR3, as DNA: TGTGCCAGCAGCCAGATCTTAGGCGGCAAGGGCACAGATACGCAGTATTTT.

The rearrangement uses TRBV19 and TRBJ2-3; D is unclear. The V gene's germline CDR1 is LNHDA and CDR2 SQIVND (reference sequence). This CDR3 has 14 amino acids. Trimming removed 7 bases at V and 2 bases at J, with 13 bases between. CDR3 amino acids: CASICRKNTDTQYF. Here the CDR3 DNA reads TGTGCCAGTATCTGCAGAAAGAACACAGATACGCAGTATTTT.

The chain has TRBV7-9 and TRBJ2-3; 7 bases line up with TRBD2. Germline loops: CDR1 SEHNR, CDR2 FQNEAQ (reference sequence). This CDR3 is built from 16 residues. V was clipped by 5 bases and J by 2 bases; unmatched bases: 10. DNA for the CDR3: TGTGCCAGCAGCCGAATTTCCGGGACTAACACAGATACGCAGTATTTT. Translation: CASSRISGTNTDTQYF.

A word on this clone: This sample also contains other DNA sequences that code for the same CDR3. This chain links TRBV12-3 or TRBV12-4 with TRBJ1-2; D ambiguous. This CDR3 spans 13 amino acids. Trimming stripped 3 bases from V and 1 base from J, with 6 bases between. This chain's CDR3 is CASSLTVNYGYTF. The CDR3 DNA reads TGTGCCAGCAGTTTGACTGTTAACTATGGCTACACCTTC.

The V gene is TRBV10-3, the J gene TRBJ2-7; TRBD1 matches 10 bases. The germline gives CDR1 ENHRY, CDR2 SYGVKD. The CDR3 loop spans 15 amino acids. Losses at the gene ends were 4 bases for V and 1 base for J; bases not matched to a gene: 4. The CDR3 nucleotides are TGTGCCATCAGTGCGGGGACAGGGGAGTCCTACGAGCAGTACGTC. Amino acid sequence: CAISAGTGESYEQYV.

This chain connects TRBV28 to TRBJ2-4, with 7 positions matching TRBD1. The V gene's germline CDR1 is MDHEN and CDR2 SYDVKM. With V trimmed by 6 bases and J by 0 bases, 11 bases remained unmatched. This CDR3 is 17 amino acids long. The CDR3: CASSAPQGVGAKNIQYF. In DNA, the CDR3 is TGTGCCAGCAGCGCGCCTCAGGGGGTGGGAGCCAAAAACATTCAGTACTTC.

The chain's CDR3 is CASSLRRGEQFF. For the CDR3, the DNA is TGTGCCAGCAGTTTGAGGCGGGGGGAGCAGTTCTTC. J is TRBJ2-1 and V is TRBV28, with 7 bases lining up with TRBD2. This CDR3 comprises 12 residues. Germline V CDR1 and CDR2: MDHEN, SYDVKM. The J segment lost 10 bases and the V segment lost 3 bases, leaving 3 bases of the junction unmatched.

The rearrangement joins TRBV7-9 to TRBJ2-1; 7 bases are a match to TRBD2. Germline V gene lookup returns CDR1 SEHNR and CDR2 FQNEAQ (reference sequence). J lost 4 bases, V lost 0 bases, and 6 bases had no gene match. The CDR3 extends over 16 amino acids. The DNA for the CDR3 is TGTGCCAGCAGCTTAGCTAGCGGGTTTATGTACAATGAGCAGTTCTTC. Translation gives CASSLASGFMYNEQFF.

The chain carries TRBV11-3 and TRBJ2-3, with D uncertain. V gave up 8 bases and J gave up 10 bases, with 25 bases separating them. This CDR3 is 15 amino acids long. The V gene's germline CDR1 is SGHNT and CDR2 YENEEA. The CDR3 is CASCAVGVGVDAQYF. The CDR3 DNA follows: TGTGCCAGCTGCGCCGTTGGTGTTGGAGTGGATGCGCAGTATTTT.

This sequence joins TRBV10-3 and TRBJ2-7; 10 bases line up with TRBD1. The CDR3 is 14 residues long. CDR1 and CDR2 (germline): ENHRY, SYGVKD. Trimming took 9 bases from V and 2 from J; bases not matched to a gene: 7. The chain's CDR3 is CAMPCGQGAYEQYV. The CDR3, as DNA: TGTGCCATGCCATGTGGACAGGGGGCCTACGAGCAGTACGTC.

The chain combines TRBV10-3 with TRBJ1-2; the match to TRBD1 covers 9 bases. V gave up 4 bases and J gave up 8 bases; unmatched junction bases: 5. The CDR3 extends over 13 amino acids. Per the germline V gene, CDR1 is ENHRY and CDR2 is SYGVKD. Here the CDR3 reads CAISVGQGSGYTF. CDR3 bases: TGTGCCATCAGTGTGGGACAGGGATCAGGCTACACCTTC.

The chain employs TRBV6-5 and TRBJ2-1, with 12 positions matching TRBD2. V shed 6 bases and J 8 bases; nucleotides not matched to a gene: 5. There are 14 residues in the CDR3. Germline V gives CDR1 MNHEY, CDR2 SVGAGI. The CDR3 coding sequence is TGTGCCAGCAGACTAGCGGGAGGCCGTGATGAGCAGTTCTTC. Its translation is CASRLAGGRDEQFF.

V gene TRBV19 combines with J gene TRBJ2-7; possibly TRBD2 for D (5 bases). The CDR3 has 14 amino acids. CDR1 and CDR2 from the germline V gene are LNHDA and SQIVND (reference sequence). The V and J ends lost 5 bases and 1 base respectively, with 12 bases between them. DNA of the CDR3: TGTGCCAGTAGTTCCCCGGGGATTTCCTACGAGCAGTACTTC. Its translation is CASSSPGISYEQYF.

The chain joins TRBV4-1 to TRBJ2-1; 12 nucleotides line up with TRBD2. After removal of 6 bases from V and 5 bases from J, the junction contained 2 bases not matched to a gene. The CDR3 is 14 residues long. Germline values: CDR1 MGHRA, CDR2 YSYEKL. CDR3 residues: CASRGLAGHNEQFF. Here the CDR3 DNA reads TGCGCCAGCAGGGGACTAGCGGGTCACAATGAGCAGTTCTTC.

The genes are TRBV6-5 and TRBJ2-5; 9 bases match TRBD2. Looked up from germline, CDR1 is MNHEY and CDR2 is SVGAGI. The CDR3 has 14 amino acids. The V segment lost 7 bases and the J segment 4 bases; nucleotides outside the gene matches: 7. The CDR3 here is CASTISGSRETQYF. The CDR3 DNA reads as TGTGCCAGCACAATTAGCGGGAGCCGAGAGACCCAGTACTTC.

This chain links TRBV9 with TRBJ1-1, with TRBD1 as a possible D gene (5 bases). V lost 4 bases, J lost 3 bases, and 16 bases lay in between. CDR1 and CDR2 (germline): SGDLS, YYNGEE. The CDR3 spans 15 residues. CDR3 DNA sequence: TGTGCCAGCAGCCCATGGAGGGGCTCTGACACTGAAGCTTTCTTT. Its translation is CASSPWRGSDTEAFF.

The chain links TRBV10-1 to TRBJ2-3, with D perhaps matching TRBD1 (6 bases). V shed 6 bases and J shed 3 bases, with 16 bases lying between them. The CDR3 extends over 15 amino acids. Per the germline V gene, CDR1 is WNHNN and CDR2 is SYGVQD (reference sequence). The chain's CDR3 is CASSQQGARTDTQYF. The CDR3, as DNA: TGCGCCAGCAGCCAACAGGGAGCGAGAACAGATACGCAGTATTTT.

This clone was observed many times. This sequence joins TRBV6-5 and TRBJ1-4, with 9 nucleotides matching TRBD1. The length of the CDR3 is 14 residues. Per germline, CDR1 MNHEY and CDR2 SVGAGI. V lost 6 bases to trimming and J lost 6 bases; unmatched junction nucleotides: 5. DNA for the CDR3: TGTGCCAGCAGGGGACAGGGTTGGGATGAAAAACTGTTTTTT. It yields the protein CASRGQGWDEKLFF.

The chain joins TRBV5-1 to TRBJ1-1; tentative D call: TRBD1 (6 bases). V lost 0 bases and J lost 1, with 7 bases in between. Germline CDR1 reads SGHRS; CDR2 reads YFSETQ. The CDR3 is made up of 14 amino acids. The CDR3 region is CASSLGGPNTEAFF. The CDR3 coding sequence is TGCGCCAGCAGCTTGGGGGGGCCGAACACTGAAGCTTTCTTT.

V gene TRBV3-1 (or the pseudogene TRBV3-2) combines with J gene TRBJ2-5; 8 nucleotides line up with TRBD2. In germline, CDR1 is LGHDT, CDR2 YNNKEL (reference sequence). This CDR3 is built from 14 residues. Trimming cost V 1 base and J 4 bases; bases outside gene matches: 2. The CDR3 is CASSQGGRLETQYF. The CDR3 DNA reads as TGTGCCAGCAGCCAAGGCGGGAGGTTAGAGACCCAGTACTTC.

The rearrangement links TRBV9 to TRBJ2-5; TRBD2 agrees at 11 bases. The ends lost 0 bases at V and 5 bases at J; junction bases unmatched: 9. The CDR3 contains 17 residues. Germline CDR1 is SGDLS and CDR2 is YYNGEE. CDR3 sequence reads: CASSVEVNSGGAETQYF. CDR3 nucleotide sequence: TGTGCCAGCAGCGTAGAAGTAAATAGCGGGGGGGCGGAGACCCAGTACTTC.

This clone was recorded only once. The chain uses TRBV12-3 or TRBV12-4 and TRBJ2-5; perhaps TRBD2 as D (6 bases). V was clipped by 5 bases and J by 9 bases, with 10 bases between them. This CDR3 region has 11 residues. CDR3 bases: TGTGCCAGCAGTCTGCGGGACGCCCAGTACTTC. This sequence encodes CASSLRDAQYF.